The entry below gives a single TCR beta chain sequence along with its context. What was amplified from RNA transcripts were TCR beta CDR3 regions. The TCR CDR3 first-round RT-PCR relied on the HTBI primer set. TCRdb used MiXCR to reprocess the multiplex PCR reads, holding one entry per CDR3 protein. This table has about 270,000 distinct CDR3 sequences, nearly 15% appearing once. The data belong to a study of T cells in Graves' hyperthyroidism and ophthalmopathy. Patients showing uncontrolled infection, other autoimmune disease, pregnancy or lactation were ineligible. Any symptoms of ophthalmopathy came after the first hyperthyroidism diagnosis, from which the blood sample dates. Fresh peripheral blood, around 9.2 ml of it, supplied the PBMCs. The specimen sequenced was blood. The receptor's source is a woman aged 50 to 60 with Graves' hyperthyroidism that later progressed to Graves' ophthalmopathy.

The CDR3 loop is CASSSLYTRYGYTF. The CDR3 DNA is TGTGCCAGCAGCTCCCTATATACTCGGTATGGCTACACCTTC. The chain employs TRBV7-3 and TRBJ1-2; D remains ambiguous. Germline loops: CDR1 SGHTA, CDR2 FQGTGA. The CDR3 spans 14 residues. Trimming removed 4 bases at V and 5 bases at J, with 14 bases between.